This T cell receptor (beta chain) originates from a study of T-cell reconstitution after alpha-beta-depleted transplantation in children. Germline V gene data show CDR1 as SGDLS and CDR2 as YYNGEE. The CDR3 has 18 residues. V trimming: 0 bases; J trimming: 9 bases; junction bases outside the gene matches: 16. Unique molecular identifiers were used in preparing the TCRbeta library. TCRdb re-called the PCR reads with MiXCR, one entry per CDR3 protein. The table includes about 500,000 distinct CDR3 sequences, roughly 33% detected once. This chain connects TRBV9 to TRBJ2-3, with 10 nucleotides matching TRBD1. The sample here was PBMCs from the stem cell graft donor, taken from the stem cell graft. The TCR sequence derives from a human donor who donated a stem cell graft to a child with aplastic anemia. In DNA, the CDR3 is TGTGCCAGCAGCGTAGAGACCGTGACAGGGGGCCCCCGTCGAACGCAGTATTTT. It codes for CASSVETVTGGPRRTQYF.